A selection of T cell receptor beta chains follows, all from one sample in a study of blood T cell repertoires in COVID-19. Sequencing used immunoSEQ multiplex PCR; TCRdb keeps in-frame clones, though not all of them. The repertoire has about 15,000 clones, approximately 88% of them found once; the top ten carry 3.1%. What was sequenced was peripheral blood. These receptors were obtained from a human donor in a cohort sampled during active COVID-19. Each CDR3 is given with its conserved first and last residue. A D gene is named only where the DNA matches it firmly. Only some rows state a clone size, as once, few, many or a class for expanded clones.

D gene: TRBD2
clone size: .
J gene: TRBJ2-3
V gene: TRBV2
CDR3 protein: CASTKLAGFTDTQYF
CDR3 DNA: TGTGCCAGCACCAAGCTAGCGGGATTCACAGATACGCAGTATTTT

D gene: .
clone size: .
J gene: TRBJ1-3
V gene: TRBV7-8
CDR3 protein: CASSLVWQGSGNTIYF
CDR3 DNA: TGTGCCAGCAGCTTAGTCTGGCAGGGCTCTGGAAACACCATATATTTT

D gene: .
clone size: .
J gene: TRBJ2-1
V gene: TRBV11-2
CDR3 protein: CASSLPSAGNYNEQFF
CDR3 DNA: TGTGCCAGCAGCTTGCCATCCGCAGGGAACTACAATGAGCAGTTCTTC

D gene: .
clone size: once
J gene: TRBJ1-1
V gene: TRBV4-1
CDR3 protein: CASSQGPLFGGNTEAFF
CDR3 DNA: TGCGCCAGCAGCCAAGGACCCTTGTTCGGGGGAAACACTGAAGCTTTCTTT

D gene: .
clone size: .
J gene: TRBJ2-7
V gene: TRBV21-1
CDR3 protein: CASSKEAWDSREQYF
CDR3 DNA: TGTGCCAGCAGCAAAGAAGCATGGGACAGTCGGGAGCAGTACTTC

D gene: TRBD1
clone size: .
J gene: TRBJ1-6
V gene: TRBV10-2
CDR3 protein: CASRATGGDNSPLHF
CDR3 DNA: TGCGCCAGCAGAGCCACAGGGGGCGATAATTCACCCCTCCACTTT

D gene: TRBD1
clone size: .
J gene: TRBJ2-1
V gene: TRBV25-1
CDR3 protein: CASSGGQGGNEQFF
CDR3 DNA: TGTGCCAGCAGTGGGGGACAGGGCGGGAATGAGCAGTTCTTC

D gene: .
clone size: .
J gene: TRBJ1-5
V gene: TRBV5-1
CDR3 protein: CASSLDGDSNQPQHF
CDR3 DNA: TGCGCCAGCAGCCTGGACGGAGATAGCAATCAGCCCCAGCATTTT

D gene: TRBD1
clone size: .
J gene: TRBJ2-5
V gene: TRBV10-1
CDR3 protein: CASSQQGAETQYF
CDR3 DNA: TGCGCCAGCAGCCAACAGGGGGCCGAGACCCAGTACTTC

D gene: .
clone size: once
J gene: TRBJ1-4
V gene: TRBV3-1/TRBV3-2
CDR3 protein: CASSPRASGEKLFF
CDR3 DNA: TGTGCCAGCAGCCCGAGGGCATCTGGCGAAAAACTGTTTTTT

D gene: TRBD1
clone size: .
J gene: TRBJ2-2
V gene: TRBV25-1
CDR3 protein: CASRSTGGNTGELFF
CDR3 DNA: TGTGCCAGCAGATCGACAGGGGGGAACACCGGGGAGCTGTTTTTT

D gene: .
clone size: .
J gene: TRBJ2-7
V gene: TRBV29-1
CDR3 protein: CSVEPQGSYEQYF
CDR3 DNA: TGCAGCGTTGAGCCACAGGGTAGCTACGAGCAGTACTTC

D gene: .
clone size: .
J gene: TRBJ2-2
V gene: TRBV3-1/TRBV3-2
CDR3 protein: CASSPRTTRAGELFF
CDR3 DNA: TGTGCCAGCAGCCCCCGGACTACCCGGGCCGGGGAGCTGTTTTTT

D gene: TRBD2
clone size: .
J gene: TRBJ2-1
V gene: TRBV2
CDR3 protein: CASSRLAGSYNEQFF
CDR3 DNA: TGTGCCAGCAGTCGTCTAGCGGGTTCCTACAATGAGCAGTTCTTC

D gene: TRBD1
clone size: .
J gene: TRBJ1-4
V gene: TRBV5-1
CDR3 protein: CASSLEVGGEKLFF
CDR3 DNA: TGCGCCAGCAGCTTGGAGGTAGGGGGCGAAAAACTGTTTTTT

D gene: .
clone size: .
J gene: TRBJ2-3
V gene: TRBV5-6
CDR3 protein: CASSLGRGWGTDTQYF
CDR3 DNA: TGTGCCAGCAGCTTGGGGAGGGGCTGGGGCACAGATACGCAGTATTTT

D gene: .
clone size: .
J gene: TRBJ2-1
V gene: TRBV6-5
CDR3 protein: CASSYGGGASVEQFF
CDR3 DNA: TGTGCCAGCAGTTACGGTGGGGGGGCCTCGGTCGAGCAGTTCTTC

D gene: .
clone size: once
J gene: TRBJ2-3
V gene: TRBV19
CDR3 protein: CASTSQARGDTQYF
CDR3 DNA: TGTGCCAGTACTTCCCAGGCCCGAGGGGATACGCAGTATTTT

D gene: .
clone size: .
J gene: TRBJ2-3
V gene: TRBV12-5
CDR3 protein: CASGPSPRGADTQYF
CDR3 DNA: TGTGCTAGTGGTCCCTCACCCAGGGGGGCAGATACGCAGTATTTT

D gene: .
clone size: few
J gene: TRBJ2-2
V gene: TRBV6-5
CDR3 protein: CASSYRGFTGELFF
CDR3 DNA: TGTGCCAGCAGTTACAGGGGGTTCACCGGGGAGCTGTTTTTT

D gene: TRBD1
clone size: .
J gene: TRBJ2-1
V gene: TRBV19
CDR3 protein: CASSMPGQGANEQFF
CDR3 DNA: TGTGCCAGTAGTATGCCCGGACAGGGGGCAAATGAGCAGTTCTTC

D gene: .
clone size: .
J gene: TRBJ2-5
V gene: TRBV25-1
CDR3 protein: CASSETRGNNQETQYF
CDR3 DNA: TGTGCCAGCAGTGAGACCCGGGGGAACAATCAAGAGACCCAGTACTTC